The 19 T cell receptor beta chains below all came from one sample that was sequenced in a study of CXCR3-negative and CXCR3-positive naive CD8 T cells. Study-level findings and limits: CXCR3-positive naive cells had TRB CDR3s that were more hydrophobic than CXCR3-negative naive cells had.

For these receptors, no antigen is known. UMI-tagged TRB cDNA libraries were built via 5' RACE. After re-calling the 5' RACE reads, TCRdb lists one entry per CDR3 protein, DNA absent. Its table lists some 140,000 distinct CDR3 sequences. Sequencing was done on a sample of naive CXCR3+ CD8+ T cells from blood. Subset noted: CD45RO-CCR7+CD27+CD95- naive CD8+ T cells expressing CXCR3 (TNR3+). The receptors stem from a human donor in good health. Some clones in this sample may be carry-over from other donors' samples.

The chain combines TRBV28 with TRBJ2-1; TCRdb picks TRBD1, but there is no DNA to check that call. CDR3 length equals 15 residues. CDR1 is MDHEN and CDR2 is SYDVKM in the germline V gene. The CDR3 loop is CASERGLSSYNEQFF.

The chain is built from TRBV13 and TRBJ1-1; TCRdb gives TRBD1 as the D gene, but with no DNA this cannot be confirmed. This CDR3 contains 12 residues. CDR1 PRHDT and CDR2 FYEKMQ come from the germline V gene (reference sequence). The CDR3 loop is CASSPRTGVAFF.

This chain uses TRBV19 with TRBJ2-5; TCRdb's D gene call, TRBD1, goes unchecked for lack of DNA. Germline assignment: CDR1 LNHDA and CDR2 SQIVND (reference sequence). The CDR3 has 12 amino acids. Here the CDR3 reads CASTTGQETQYF.

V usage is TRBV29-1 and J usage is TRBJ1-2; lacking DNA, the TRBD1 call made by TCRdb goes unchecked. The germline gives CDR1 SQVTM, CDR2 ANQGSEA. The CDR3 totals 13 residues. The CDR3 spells CSVEWDSAYGYTF.

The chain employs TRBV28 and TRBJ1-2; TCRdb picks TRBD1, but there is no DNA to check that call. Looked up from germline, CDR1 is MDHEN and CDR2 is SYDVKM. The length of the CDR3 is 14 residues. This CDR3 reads CASIWTGGDYGYTF.

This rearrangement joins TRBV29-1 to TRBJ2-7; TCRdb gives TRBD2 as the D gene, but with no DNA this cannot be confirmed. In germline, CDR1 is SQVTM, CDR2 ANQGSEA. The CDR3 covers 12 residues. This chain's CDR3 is CSVSLVSYEQYF.

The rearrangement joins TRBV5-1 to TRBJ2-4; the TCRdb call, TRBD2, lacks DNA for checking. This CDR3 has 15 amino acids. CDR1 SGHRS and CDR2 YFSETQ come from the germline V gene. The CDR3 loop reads CASSSTLAAKNIQYF.

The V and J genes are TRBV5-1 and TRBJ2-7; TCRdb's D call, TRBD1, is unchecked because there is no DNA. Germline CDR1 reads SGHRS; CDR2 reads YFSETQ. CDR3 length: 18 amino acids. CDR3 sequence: CASSLDNGTGGASYEQYF.

CDR3 amino acids: CSAYGGRSYNEQFF. The gene calls are TRBV29-1 and TRBJ2-1; lacking DNA, the TRBD1 call made by TCRdb goes unchecked. The germline V gene has CDR1 SQVTM and CDR2 ANQGSEA. The length of the CDR3 is 14 residues.

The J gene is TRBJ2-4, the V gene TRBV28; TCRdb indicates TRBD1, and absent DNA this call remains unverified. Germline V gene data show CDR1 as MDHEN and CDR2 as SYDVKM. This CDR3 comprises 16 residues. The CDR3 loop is CASSLKTAIAKNIQYF.

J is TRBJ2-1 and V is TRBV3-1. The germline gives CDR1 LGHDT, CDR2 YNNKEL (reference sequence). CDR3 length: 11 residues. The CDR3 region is CASGQYNEQFF.

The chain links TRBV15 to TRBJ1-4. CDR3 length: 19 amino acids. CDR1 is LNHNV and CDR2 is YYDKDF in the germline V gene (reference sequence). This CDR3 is CATSRGWVQLEDTNEKLFF.

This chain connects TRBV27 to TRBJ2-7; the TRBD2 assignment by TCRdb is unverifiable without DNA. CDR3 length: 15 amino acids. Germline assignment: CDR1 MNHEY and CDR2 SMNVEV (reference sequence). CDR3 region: CASSFSIGALSEQYF.

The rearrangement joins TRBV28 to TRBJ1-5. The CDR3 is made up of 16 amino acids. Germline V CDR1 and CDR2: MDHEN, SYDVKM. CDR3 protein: CASSFPAIKKNQPQHF. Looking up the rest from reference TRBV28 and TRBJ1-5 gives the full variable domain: DVKVTQSSRYLVKRTGEKVFLECVQDMDHENMFWYRQDPGLGLRLIYFSYDVKMKEKGDIPEGYSVSREKKERFSLILESASTNQTSMYLCASSFPAIKKNQPQHFGDGTRLSIL.

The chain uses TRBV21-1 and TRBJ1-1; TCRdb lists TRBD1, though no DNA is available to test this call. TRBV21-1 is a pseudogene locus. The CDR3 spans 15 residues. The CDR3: CASSKDRTCPLEAFF.

The CDR3: CSVDQGQGGGYGYTF. The V call is TRBV29-1, the J call TRBJ1-2; TCRdb gives TRBD1 as the D gene, but with no DNA this cannot be confirmed. CDR1 and CDR2 (germline): SQVTM, ANQGSEA. This CDR3 is 15 amino acids long.

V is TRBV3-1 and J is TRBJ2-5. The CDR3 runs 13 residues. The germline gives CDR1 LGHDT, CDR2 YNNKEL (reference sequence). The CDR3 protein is CASSLDPRETQYF.

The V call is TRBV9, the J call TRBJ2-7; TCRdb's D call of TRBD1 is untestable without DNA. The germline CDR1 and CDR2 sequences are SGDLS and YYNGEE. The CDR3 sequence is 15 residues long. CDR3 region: CASSVGGTGVAEQYF.

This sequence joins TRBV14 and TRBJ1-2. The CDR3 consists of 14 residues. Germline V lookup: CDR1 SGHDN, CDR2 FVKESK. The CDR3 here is CASSQGWGPSGYTF. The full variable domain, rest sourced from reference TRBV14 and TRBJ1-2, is EAGVTQFPSHSVIEKGQTVTLRCDPISGHDNLYWYRRVMGKEIKFLLHFVKESKQDESGMPNNRFLAERTGGTYSTLKVQPAELEDSGVYFCASSQGWGPSGYTFGSGTRLTVV.